The clone carrying this TCR beta chain came up once. Its specificity is unknown. Assay: immunoSEQ multiplex PCR; the TCRdb copy retains only in-frame clones and omits some. Of approximately 500,000 clones listed, around 88% were seen once; the top ten hold 9.5% to 15%. This specimen belongs to a study of Ad26.COV2.S vaccination and SARS-CoV-2 variants. Study overall: Enrolled in COV1001, the donor was in the Ad26.COV2.S trial arm, which received the vaccine. Study observations and caveats: An underestimation of total T cell responses may have resulted from the TCR breadth and depth analyses.

Treatment noted: around 19 received Ad26.COV2.S at low or high dose, single or two shots; 5 received placebo; per-sample allocation not given. All samples were drawn on day 63, counting from the first vaccine or placebo injection. In the vaccine, an Ad26 vector expressed the SARS-CoV-2 spike of the Wuhan strain. V was pared by 5 bases and J by 0 bases, with 11 bases between. Germline V gives CDR1 SEHNR, CDR2 FQNEAQ (reference sequence). CDR3 length equals 14 residues. This TCR derives from a person aged 18-65 years who received the Ad26.COV2.S COVID-19 vaccine or a placebo. V and J are TRBV7-9 and TRBJ2-7, with unresolved D. Sequenced here: peripheral blood, sampled in a trial of Ad26.COV2.S vaccine versus placebo. The DNA for the CDR3 is TGTGCCAGCAGCCCAACGATCAGCTCCTACGAGCAGTACTTC. Encoded protein: CASSPTISSYEQYF.